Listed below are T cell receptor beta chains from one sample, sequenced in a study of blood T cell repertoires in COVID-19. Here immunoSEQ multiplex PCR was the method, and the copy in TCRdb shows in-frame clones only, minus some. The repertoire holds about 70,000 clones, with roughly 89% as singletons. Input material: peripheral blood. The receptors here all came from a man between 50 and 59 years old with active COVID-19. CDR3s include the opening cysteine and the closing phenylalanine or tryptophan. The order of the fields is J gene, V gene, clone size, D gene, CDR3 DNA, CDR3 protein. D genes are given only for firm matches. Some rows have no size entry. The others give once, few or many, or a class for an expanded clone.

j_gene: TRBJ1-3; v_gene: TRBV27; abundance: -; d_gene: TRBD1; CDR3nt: TGTGCCAGCAGTTTAACCGGACAGGGCGGAAACACCATATATTTT; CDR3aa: CASSLTGQGGNTIYF
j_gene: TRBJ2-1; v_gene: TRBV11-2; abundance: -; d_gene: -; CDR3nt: TGTGCCAGCAGCTTAGATGCGGAATCCTACAATGAGCAGTTCTTC; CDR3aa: CASSLDAESYNEQFF
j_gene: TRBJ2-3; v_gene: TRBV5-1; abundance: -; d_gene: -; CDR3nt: TGCGCCAGCAGCGCCGAGGATACGCAGTATTTT; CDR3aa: CASSAEDTQYF
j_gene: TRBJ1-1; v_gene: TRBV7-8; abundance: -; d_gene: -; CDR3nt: TGTGCCAGCAGCCGCCGGCAGGGGACTGAAGCTTTCTTT; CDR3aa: CASSRRQGTEAFF
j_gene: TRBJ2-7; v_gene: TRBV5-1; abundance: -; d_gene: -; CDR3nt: TGCGCCAGCAGCCCCGGGGGATTCTACGAGCAGTACTTC; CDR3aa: CASSPGGFYEQYF
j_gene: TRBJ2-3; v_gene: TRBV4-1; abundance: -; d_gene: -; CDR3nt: TGCGCCAGCAGCCAACCCATGACAAGGGATACGCAGTATTTT; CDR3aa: CASSQPMTRDTQYF
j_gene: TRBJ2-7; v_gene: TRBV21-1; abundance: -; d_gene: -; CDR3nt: TGTGCCAGCAGCACCCGCGACATCTACGAGCAGTACTTC; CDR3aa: CASSTRDIYEQYF
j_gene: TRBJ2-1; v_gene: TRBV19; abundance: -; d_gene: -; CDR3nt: TGTGCCAGTAGGGCGGACTCTAACTCCTACAATGAGCAGTTCTTC; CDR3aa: CASRADSNSYNEQFF
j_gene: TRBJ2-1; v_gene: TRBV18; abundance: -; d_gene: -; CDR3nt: TGTGCCAGCTCGCCTCGACAGGTTTGGAACAATGAGCAGTTCTTC; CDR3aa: CASSPRQVWNNEQFF
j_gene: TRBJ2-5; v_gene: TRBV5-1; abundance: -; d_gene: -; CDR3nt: TGCGCCAGCAGCTCGGGACTGGGGGAGTACCAAGAGACCCAGTACTTC; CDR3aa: CASSSGLGEYQETQYF
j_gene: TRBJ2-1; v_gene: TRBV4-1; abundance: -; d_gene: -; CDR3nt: TGCGCCAGCAGCCAAGTGGGGGGAGTTTCCTCCTACAATGAGCAGTTCTTC; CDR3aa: CASSQVGGVSSYNEQFF
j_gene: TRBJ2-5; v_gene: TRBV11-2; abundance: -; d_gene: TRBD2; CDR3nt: TGTGCCAGCAGCTTAGTGGCTAGCGGGGGCCTAACCCAGTACTTC; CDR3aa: CASSLVASGGLTQYF
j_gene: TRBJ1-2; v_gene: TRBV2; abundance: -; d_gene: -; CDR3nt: TGTGCCAGCAGTGGGGGGGCTAACTATGGCTACACCTTC; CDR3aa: CASSGGANYGYTF
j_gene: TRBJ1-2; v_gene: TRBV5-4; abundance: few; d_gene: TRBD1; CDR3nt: TGTGCCAGCAGCGCCGGGACAGGGGGCTATGGCTACACCTTC; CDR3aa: CASSAGTGGYGYTF
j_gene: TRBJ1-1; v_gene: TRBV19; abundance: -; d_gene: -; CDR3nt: TGTGCCAGTGTAGGGGCCACTGAAGCTTTCTTT; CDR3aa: CASVGATEAFF
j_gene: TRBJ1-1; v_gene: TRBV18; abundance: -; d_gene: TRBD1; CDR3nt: TGTGCCAGCTCACCCGATTCAGGGGGCGGTGGGGCTTTCTTT; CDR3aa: CASSPDSGGGGAFF
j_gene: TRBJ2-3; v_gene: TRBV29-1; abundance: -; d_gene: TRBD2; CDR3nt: TGCAGCGTTATTCTTGCGGGGGGGCATATATATACAGATACGCAGTATTTT; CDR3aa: CSVILAGGHIYTDTQYF
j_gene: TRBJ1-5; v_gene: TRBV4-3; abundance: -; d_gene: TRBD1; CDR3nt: TGCGCCAGCAGCCCCGGGACAGGGGGCGACCAGCCCCAGCATTTT; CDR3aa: CASSPGTGGDQPQHF
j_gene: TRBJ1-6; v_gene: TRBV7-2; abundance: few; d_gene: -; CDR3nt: TGTGCCAGCAGCTTAAACAGGGTCCATAATTCACCCCTCCACTTT; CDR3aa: CASSLNRVHNSPLHF